The 20 T cell receptor beta chains below come from one sample, sequenced in a study of radiation and T cells in renal cell carcinoma. Sequencing was performed with immunoSEQ multiplex PCR; in TCRdb, only in-frame clones are kept and a portion is missing. The sample records about 62,000 clones, over 65% being singletons. This sample's time point: blood 4 weeks post-SBRT, at nephrectomy. Treatment given: 15 Gy SBRT to primary tumor, nephrectomy 4 weeks later. This specimen consisted of blood, obtained from a patient whose treatment included radiotherapy and nephrectomy. These receptors came from a man in his sixties with renal cell carcinoma.

This chain connects TRBV4-1 to TRBJ2-2; a possible D gene is TRBD1 (6 bases). V lost 5 bases and J lost 4, with 14 bases in between. The germline V gene encodes CDR1 MGHRA and CDR2 YSYEKL. The CDR3 loop spans 15 amino acids. The CDR3 is CASSGRDTPTGELFF. The CDR3 DNA reads TGCGCCAGCAGCGGACGGGACACCCCCACCGGGGAGCTGTTTTTT.

The rearrangement uses TRBV28 and TRBJ2-5, with D possibly TRBD2 on 6 matching bases. Trimming pared 7 bases from V and 5 bases from J, leaving 17 bases between. The CDR3 runs to 14 residues. Germline-derived CDR1 and CDR2 are MDHEN and SYDVKM. CDR3 residues: CASTSGGGYETQYF. The CDR3 DNA sequence: TGTGCCAGCACCTCCGGGGGTGGGTATGAGACCCAGTACTTC.

The chain employs TRBV9 and TRBJ2-2, with D possibly TRBD2 on 6 matching bases. V lost 3 bases, J lost 3 bases, and 9 bases lay in between. Germline CDR1 is SGDLS and CDR2 is YYNGEE. The CDR3 sequence is 14 residues long. CDR3 protein: CASSAGSYTGELFF. CDR3 nucleotides: TGTGCCAGCAGCGCCGGGAGTTACACCGGGGAGCTGTTTTTT.

V is TRBV6-5 and J is TRBJ1-3; D possibly corresponds to TRBD1 (5 bases). Germline V gene lookup returns CDR1 MNHEY and CDR2 SVGAGI. The V end was cut by 8 bases, the J end by 4 bases, with 18 bases between. The CDR3 is made up of 15 amino acids. CDR3 protein: CASRPGLTIGNTIYF. In nucleotides, the CDR3 is TGTGCCAGCCGCCCGGGACTGACCATAGGAAACACCATATATTTT.

This chain joins TRBV21-1 and TRBJ2-7. TRBV21-1 is recorded as a pseudogene. CDR3 length equals 10 residues. CDR3 amino acids: CASSITEQYF. CDR3 DNA: TGTGCCAGCAGCATAACCGAGCAGTACTTC.

The V gene is TRBV7-3, the J gene TRBJ2-7; 10 bases match TRBD1. Germline V gene lookup returns CDR1 SGHTA and CDR2 FQGTGA. J lost 2 bases, V lost 4 bases, and 8 bases had no gene match. This CDR3 contains 16 residues. The CDR3 loop is CASSSHRDRGTYEQYV. Here the CDR3 DNA reads TGTGCCAGCAGCTCGCACCGGGACAGGGGAACCTACGAGCAGTACGTC.

V and J are TRBV19 and TRBJ1-1, with 8 bases identical to TRBD1. Losses at the gene ends were 6 bases for V and 3 bases for J; bases not matched to a gene: 0. In germline, CDR1 is LNHDA, CDR2 SQIVND (reference sequence). The length of the CDR3 is 12 residues. The CDR3 DNA follows: TGTGCCAGTAGGACAGGGGACACTGAAGCTTTCTTT. This translates into CASRTGDTEAFF.

The CDR3 DNA is TGTGCCAGTAGTATAACCGGACAGGGGTCCTACGAGCAGTACTTC. Its translation: CASSITGQGSYEQYF. The rearrangement links TRBV19 to TRBJ2-7; 9 bases agree with TRBD1. CDR3 length equals 15 residues. Germline CDR1 and CDR2: LNHDA and SQIVND (reference sequence). V shed 2 bases, J shed 1 base, and the junction held 3 bases outside the gene matches.

This chain uses TRBV6-5 with TRBJ1-3; 8 positions agree with TRBD1. The CDR3 runs 15 residues. The germline V gene has CDR1 MNHEY and CDR2 SVGAGI. The trim removed 8 bases at V and 2 bases at J, leaving 8 bases unmatched. The CDR3 coding sequence is TGTGCCAGCCAACAGGACAGGGACCCTGGAAACACCATATATTTT. This gives the protein CASQQDRDPGNTIYF.

The chain has TRBV5-1 and TRBJ1-5; 7 bases match TRBD1. Per germline, CDR1 SGHRS and CDR2 YFSETQ. Trimming cost V 3 bases and J 2 bases; bases outside gene matches: 2. This CDR3 spans 14 amino acids. The CDR3 bases are TGCGCCAGCAGCTACGGGACAGGCAATCAGCCCCAGCATTTT. Encoded protein: CASSYGTGNQPQHF.

This sequence joins TRBV11-3 and TRBJ2-4, with D perhaps matching TRBD2 (5 bases). CDR1 and CDR2 (germline): SGHNT, YENEEA. The CDR3 has 14 residues. V gave up 2 bases and J gave up 8 bases, with 13 bases separating them. DNA for the CDR3: TGTGCCAGCAGCTTAATGGAGGACGGGGACATTCAGTACTTC. Amino acids: CASSLMEDGDIQYF.

V and J are TRBV4-3 and TRBJ1-5; tentative D call: TRBD1 (5 bases). V was trimmed by 3 bases and J by 4 bases, leaving 13 bases between them. The CDR3 spans 15 residues. CDR1 and CDR2 (germline): LGHNA, YSLEER. The CDR3 DNA is TGCGCCAGCAGCCAGTCAAGGGGTCGAAATCAGCCCCAGCATTTT. Its protein product is CASSQSRGRNQPQHF.

The V call is TRBV10-2, the J call TRBJ1-1; no reliable D call. Germline CDR1 reads WSHSY; CDR2 reads SAAADI. V gave up 0 bases and J gave up 6 bases, with 8 bases separating them. The CDR3 covers 13 residues. The DNA of the CDR3 is TGCGCCAGCAGTGAGTCTCATGGGGCTGAAGCTTTCTTT. Protein: CASSESHGAEAFF.

This rearrangement joins TRBV7-2 to TRBJ1-3; perhaps TRBD1 as D (6 bases). The CDR3 runs to 15 residues. Germline V gene lookup returns CDR1 SGHTA and CDR2 FQGNSA. Trimming shortened V by 2 bases and J by 4 bases, and 12 bases separated the two germline ends. The DNA for the CDR3 is TGTGCCAGCAGCTTACGGGGGGGCGCGGGAAACACCATATATTTT. This encodes CASSLRGGAGNTIYF.

This clone has only a few counts. The chain employs TRBV30 and TRBJ1-1; D is perhaps TRBD1 (6 bases). Germline V gives CDR1 GTSNPN, CDR2 SVGIG (reference sequence). CDR3 length equals 12 residues. Trimming shortened V by 1 base and J by 3 bases, and 6 bases separated the two germline ends. The CDR3 DNA reads as TGTGCCTGGAGTGCAGGGGACACTGAAGCTTTCTTT. The encoded protein is CAWSAGDTEAFF.

This sequence joins TRBV5-6 and TRBJ1-2; D remains ambiguous. This CDR3 is built from 13 residues. V lost 5 bases and J lost 4, with 12 bases in between. Germline values: CDR1 SGHDT, CDR2 YYEEEE. CDR3 loop: CASSFGESYGYTF. The DNA for the CDR3 is TGTGCCAGCAGTTTTGGGGAATCCTATGGCTACACCTTC.

This rearrangement joins TRBV13 to TRBJ2-3; tentatively, D is TRBD2 (5 bases). The germline gives CDR1 PRHDT, CDR2 FYEKMQ (reference sequence). CDR3 length equals 14 residues. Trimming stripped 6 bases from V and 2 bases from J, with 12 bases between. The CDR3 sequence: CASRRTSLTDTQYF. The DNA of the CDR3 is TGTGCCAGCAGGCGGACTTCCCTCACAGATACGCAGTATTTT.

This clone has more than one count but fewer than ten. This chain uses TRBV5-1 with TRBJ1-1, with unresolved D. V was shortened by 2 bases and J by 4 bases, with 3 bases between the two germline ends. CDR1 SGHRS and CDR2 YFSETQ come from the germline V gene. This CDR3 region has 11 residues. This chain's CDR3 is CASSLGTEAFF. Here the CDR3 DNA reads TGCGCCAGCAGCTTAGGCACTGAAGCTTTCTTT. The whole variable domain, filled in from reference TRBV5-1 and TRBJ1-1, reads KAGVTQTPRYLIKTRGQQVTLSCSPISGHRSVSWYQQTPGQGLQFLFEYFSETQRNKGNFPGRFSGRQFSNSRSEMNVSTLELGDSALYLCASSLGTEAFFGQGTRLTVV.

V is TRBV6-1 and J is TRBJ1-1; D gene unclear. V lost 6 bases and J 1 base, leaving 15 bases between the germline ends. CDR1 MNHNS and CDR2 SASEGT come from the germline V gene. This CDR3 has 15 residues. CDR3: CASRYIRASNTEAFF. DNA of the CDR3: TGTGCCAGCAGGTATATCCGGGCTTCGAACACTGAAGCTTTCTTT.

This chain's CDR3 is CAISESIDRVQETQYF. CDR3 nucleotides: TGTGCCATCAGTGAGTCGATCGACAGAGTACAAGAGACCCAGTACTTC. The J gene is TRBJ2-5, the V gene TRBV10-3; a weak D match, TRBD1 (5 bases). Trimming removed 0 bases from V and 2 bases from J, with 13 bases in between. The CDR3 loop spans 16 amino acids. Germline assignment: CDR1 ENHRY and CDR2 SYGVKD.